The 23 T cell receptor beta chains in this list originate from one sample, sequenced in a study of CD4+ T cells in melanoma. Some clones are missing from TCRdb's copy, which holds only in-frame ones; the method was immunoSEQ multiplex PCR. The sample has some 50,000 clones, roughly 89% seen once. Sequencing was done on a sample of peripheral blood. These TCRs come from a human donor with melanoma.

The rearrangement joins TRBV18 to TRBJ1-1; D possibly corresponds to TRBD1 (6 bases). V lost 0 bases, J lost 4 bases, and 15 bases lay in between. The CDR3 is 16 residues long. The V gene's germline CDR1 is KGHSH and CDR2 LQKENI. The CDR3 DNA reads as TGTGCCAGCTCACCACCGGGGACACCGGCGGTCACTGAAGCTTTCTTT. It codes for CASSPPGTPAVTEAFF.

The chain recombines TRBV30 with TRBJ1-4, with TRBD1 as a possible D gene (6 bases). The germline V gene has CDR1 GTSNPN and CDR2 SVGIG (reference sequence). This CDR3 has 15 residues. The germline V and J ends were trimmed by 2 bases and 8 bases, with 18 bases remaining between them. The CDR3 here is CAWSHSRQRGEKLFF. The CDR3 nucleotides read TGTGCCTGGAGTCACTCGAGGCAAAGGGGGGAAAAACTGTTTTTT.

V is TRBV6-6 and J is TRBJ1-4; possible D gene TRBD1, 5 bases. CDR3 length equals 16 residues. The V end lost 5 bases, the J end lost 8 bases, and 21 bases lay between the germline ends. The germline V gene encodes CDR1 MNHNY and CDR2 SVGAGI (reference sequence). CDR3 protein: CASSPGGHAGPEKLFF. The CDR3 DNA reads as TGTGCCAGCAGTCCGGGTGGACACGCCGGACCAGAAAAACTGTTTTTT.

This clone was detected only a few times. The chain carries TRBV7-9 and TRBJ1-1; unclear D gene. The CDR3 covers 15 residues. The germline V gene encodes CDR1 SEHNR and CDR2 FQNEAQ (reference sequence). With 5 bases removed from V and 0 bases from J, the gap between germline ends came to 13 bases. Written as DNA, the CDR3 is TGTGCCAGCAGCCGGGAGTCGACAATGAACACTGAAGCTTTCTTT. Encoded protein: CASSRESTMNTEAFF.

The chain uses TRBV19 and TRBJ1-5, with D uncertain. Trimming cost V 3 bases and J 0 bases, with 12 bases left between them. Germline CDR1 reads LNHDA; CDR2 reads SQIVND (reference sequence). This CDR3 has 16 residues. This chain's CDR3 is CASSIDDFYSNQPQHF. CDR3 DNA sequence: TGTGCCAGTAGTATCGACGACTTCTATAGCAATCAGCCCCAGCATTTT.

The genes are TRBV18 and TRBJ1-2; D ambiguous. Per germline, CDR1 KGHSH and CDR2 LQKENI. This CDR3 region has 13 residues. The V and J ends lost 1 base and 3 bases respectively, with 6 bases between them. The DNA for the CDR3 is TGTGCCAGCTCACCACGGCAGGACTATGGCTACACCTTC. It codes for CASSPRQDYGYTF.

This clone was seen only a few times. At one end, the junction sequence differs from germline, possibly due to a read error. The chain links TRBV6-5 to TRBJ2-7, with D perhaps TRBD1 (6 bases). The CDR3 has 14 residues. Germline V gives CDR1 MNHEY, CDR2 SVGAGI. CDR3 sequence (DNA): TGTGCCAGCAGTCAGGGGACCTCCGTAACCGGCACGTGCTTC. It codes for CASSQGTSVTGTCF.

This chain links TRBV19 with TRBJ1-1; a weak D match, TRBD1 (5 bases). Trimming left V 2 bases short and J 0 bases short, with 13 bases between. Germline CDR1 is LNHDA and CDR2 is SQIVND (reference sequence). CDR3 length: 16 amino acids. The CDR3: CASSIRGAGLNTEAFF. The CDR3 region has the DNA TGTGCCAGTAGTATAAGGGGCGCAGGACTGAACACTGAAGCTTTCTTT.

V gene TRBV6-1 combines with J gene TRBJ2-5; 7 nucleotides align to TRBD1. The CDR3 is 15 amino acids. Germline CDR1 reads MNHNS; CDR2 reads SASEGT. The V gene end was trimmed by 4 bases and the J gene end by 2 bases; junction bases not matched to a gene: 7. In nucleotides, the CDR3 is TGTGCCAGCAGTGGGGGACAGCAGTTTCAAGAGACCCAGTACTTC. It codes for CASSGGQQFQETQYF.

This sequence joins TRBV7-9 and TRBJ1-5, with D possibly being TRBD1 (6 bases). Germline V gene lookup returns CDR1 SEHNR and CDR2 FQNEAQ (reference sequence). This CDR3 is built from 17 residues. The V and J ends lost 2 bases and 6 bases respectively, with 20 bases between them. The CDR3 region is CASSLWAGGAPIQPQHF. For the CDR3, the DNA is TGTGCCAGCAGCTTATGGGCGGGGGGGGCTCCCATTCAGCCCCAGCATTTT.

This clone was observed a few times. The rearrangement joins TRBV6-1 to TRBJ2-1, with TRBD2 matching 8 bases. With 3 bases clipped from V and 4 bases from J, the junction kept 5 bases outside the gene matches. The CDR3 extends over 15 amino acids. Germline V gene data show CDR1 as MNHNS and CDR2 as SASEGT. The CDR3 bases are TGTGCCAGCAGTGACCAGCGGGGGCCTTACAATGAGCAGTTCTTC. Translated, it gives CASSDQRGPYNEQFF.

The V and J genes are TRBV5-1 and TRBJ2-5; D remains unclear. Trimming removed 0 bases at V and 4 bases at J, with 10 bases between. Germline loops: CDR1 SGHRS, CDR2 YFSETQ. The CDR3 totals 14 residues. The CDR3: CASSLAGNGETQYF. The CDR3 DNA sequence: TGCGCCAGCAGCTTGGCCGGTAACGGAGAGACCCAGTACTTC.

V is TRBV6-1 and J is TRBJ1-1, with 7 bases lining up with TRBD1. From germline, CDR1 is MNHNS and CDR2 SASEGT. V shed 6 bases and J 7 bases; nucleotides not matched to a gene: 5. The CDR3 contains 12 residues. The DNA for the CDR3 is TGTGCCAGCAGCCCCGACAGGGATGAAGCTTTCTTT. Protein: CASSPDRDEAFF.

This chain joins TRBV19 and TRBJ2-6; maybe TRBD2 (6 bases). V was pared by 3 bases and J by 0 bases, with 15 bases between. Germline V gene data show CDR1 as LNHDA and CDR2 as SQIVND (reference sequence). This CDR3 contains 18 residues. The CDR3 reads CASSMRRVRHSGANVLTF. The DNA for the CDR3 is TGTGCCAGTAGTATGAGGAGGGTGAGGCACTCTGGGGCCAACGTCCTGACTTTC.

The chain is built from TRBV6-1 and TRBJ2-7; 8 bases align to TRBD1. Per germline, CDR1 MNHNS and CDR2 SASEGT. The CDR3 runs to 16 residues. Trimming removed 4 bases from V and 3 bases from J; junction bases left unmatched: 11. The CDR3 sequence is CASSGGLTGEFYEQYF. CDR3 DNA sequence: TGTGCCAGCAGTGGAGGATTGACAGGGGAATTCTACGAGCAGTACTTC.

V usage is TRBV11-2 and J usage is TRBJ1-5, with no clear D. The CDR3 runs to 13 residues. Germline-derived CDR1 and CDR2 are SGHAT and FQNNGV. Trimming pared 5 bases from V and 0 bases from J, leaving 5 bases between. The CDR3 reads CASSADSNQPQHF. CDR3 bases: TGTGCCAGCAGCGCGGATAGCAATCAGCCCCAGCATTTT. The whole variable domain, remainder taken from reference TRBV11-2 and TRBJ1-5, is EAGVAQSPRYKIIEKRQSVAFWCNPISGHATLYWYQQILGQGPKLLIQFQNNGVVDDSQLPKDRFSAERLKGVDSTLKIQPAKLEDSAVYLCASSADSNQPQHFGDGTRLSIL.

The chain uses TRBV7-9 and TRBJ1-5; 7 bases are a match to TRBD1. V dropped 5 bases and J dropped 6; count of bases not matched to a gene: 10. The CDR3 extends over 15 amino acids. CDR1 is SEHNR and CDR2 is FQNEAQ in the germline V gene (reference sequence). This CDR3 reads CASSPSGGLGQPQHF. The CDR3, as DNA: TGTGCCAGCAGCCCTTCAGGGGGGCTCGGTCAGCCCCAGCATTTT.

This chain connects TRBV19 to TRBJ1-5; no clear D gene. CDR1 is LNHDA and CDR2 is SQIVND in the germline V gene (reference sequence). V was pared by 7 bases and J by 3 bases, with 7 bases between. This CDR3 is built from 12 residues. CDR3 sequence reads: CASNPANQPQHF. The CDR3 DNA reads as TGTGCCAGTAATCCGGCCAATCAGCCCCAGCATTTT.

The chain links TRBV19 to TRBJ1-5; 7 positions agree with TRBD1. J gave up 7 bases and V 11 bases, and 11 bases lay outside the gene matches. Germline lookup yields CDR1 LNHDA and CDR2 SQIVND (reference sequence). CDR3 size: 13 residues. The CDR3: CASGGAGDQPQHF. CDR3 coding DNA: TGTGCCTCAGGGGGGGCGGGGGACCAGCCCCAGCATTTT.

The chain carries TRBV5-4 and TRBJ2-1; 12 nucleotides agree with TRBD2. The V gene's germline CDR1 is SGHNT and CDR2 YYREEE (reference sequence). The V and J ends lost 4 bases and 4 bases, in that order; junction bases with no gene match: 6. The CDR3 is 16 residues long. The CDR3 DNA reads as TGTGCCAGCAGCCCCTCTAGCGGGAGGGAGTACAATGAGCAGTTCTTC. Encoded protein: CASSPSSGREYNEQFF.

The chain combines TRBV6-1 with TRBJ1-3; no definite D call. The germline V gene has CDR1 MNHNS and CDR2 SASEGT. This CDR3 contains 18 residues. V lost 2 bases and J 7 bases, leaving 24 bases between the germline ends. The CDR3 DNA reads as TGTGCCAGCAGTGAAAAGGTATGGGCGACTGGAAAGGTGAACACCATATATTTT. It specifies CASSEKVWATGKVNTIYF.

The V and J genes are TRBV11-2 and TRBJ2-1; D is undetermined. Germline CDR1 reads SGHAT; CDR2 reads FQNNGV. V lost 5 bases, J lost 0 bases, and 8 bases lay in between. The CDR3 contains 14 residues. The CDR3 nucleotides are TGTGCCAGCAGCCCCGACCGCTCCTACAATGAGCAGTTCTTC. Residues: CASSPDRSYNEQFF.

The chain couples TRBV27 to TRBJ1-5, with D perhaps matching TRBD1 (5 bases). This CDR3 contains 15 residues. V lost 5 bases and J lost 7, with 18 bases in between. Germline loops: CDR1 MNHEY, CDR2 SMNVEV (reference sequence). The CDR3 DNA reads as TGTGCCAGCAGTCCTACTCGCGGGGGGGAACAGCCCCAGCATTTT. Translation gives CASSPTRGGEQPQHF.